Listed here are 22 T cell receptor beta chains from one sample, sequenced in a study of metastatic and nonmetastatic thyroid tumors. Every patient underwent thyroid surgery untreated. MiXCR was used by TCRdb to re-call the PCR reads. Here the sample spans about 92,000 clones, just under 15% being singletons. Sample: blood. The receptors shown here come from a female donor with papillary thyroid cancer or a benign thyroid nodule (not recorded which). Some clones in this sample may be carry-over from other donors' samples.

CDR3 protein: CASSEDQDRVSHEQYF. CDR3 nucleotides: TGTGCCAGCAGTGAAGATCAGGACAGGGTTTCCCACGAGCAGTACTTC. The chain recombines TRBV6-7 with TRBJ2-7, with TRBD1 matching 8 bases. TRBV6-7 is flagged as an ORF with uncertain function. The CDR3 has 16 amino acids. J lost 5 bases, V lost 5 bases, and 14 bases had no gene match.

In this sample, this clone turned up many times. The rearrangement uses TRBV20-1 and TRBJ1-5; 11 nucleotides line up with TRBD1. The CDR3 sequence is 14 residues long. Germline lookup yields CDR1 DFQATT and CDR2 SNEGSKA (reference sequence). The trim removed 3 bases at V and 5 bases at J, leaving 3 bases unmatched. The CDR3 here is CSASLGQGDQPQHF. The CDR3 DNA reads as TGCAGTGCTAGTTTGGGACAGGGGGATCAGCCCCAGCATTTT.

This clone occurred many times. The CDR3 nucleotides read TGTGCCAGCAGCGTAGCAGTCTCCTTGGGTGAGACCCAGTACTTC. Its translation: CASSVAVSLGETQYF. The chain is built from TRBV9 and TRBJ2-5; D is unclear. This CDR3 spans 15 amino acids. Looked up from germline, CDR1 is SGDLS and CDR2 is YYNGEE. Between the trimmed V and J ends, which lost 0 bases and 5 bases, there was a span of 14 bases.

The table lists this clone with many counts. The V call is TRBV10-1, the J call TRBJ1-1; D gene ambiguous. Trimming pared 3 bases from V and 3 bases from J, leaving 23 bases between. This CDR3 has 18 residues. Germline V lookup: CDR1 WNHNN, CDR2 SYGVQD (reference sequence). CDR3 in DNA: TGCGCCAGCAGTGAATCAGCGGGATGGGGATTCTTGGACACTGAAGCTTTCTTT. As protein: CASSESAGWGFLDTEAFF.

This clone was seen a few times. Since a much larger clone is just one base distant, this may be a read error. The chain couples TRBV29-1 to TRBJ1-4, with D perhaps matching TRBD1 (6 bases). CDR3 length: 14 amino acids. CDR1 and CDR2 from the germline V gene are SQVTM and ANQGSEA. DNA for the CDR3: TGCAGCGTCCAGGGGAGCGCAACTAATGAAAAACTGCTTTTT. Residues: CSVQGSATNEKLLF.

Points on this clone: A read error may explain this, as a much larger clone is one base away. The CDR3 DNA reads as TGCAGTGCTAGAGTAGTCGCCCCGATATTT. It codes for CSARVVAPIF. The rearrangement links TRBV20-1 to TRBJ1-1; no reliable D call. The CDR3 spans 10 residues. CDR1 DFQATT and CDR2 SNEGSKA come from the germline V gene (reference sequence).

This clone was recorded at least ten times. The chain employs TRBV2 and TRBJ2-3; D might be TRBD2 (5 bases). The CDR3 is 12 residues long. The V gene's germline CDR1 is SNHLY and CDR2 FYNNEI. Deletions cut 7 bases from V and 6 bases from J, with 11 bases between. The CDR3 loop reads CASTSAGDTQYF. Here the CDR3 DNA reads TGTGCCAGCACCTCGGCGGGTGATACGCAGTATTTT. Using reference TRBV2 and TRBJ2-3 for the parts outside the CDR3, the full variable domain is EPEVTQTPSHQVTQMGQEVILRCVPISNHLYFYWYRQILGQKVEFLVSFYNNEISEKSEIFDDQFSVERPDGSNFTLKIRSTKLEDSAMYFCASTSAGDTQYFGPGTRLTVL.

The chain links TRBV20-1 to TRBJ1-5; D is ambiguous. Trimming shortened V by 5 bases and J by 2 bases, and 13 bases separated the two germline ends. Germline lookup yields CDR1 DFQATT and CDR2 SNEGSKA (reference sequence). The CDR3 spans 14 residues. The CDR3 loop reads CSALLVRGNQPQHF. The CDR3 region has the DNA TGCAGTGCTCTCCTAGTTCGGGGCAATCAGCCCCAGCATTTT.

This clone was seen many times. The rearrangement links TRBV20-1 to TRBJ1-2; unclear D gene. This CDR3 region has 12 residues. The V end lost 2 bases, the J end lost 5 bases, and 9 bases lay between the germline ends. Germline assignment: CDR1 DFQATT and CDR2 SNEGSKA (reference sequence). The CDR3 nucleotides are TGCAGTGCTAGACACGCGGGGTATGGCTACACCTTC. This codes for CSARHAGYGYTF.

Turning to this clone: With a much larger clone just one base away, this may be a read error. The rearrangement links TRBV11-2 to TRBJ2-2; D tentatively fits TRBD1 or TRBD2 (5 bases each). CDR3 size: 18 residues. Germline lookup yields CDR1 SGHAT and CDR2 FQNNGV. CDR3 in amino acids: CASSFLEARRTNTWELFF. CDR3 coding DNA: TGTGCCAGCAGCTTTCTCGAGGCTAGGAGGACAAACACCTGGGAGCTGTTTTTT.

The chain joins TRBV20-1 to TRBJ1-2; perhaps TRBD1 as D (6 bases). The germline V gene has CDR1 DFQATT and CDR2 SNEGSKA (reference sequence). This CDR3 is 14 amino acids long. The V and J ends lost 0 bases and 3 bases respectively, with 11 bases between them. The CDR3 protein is CSARDPGVDYGYTF. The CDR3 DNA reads TGCAGTGCTAGAGATCCAGGGGTCGACTATGGCTACACCTTC.

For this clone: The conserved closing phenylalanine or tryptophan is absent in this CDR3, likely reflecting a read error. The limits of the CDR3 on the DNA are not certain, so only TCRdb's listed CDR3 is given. CDR3 in amino acids: CASAGAAGASYGYNL. This chain joins TRBV19 and TRBJ1-2. In germline, CDR1 is LNHDA, CDR2 SQIVND (reference sequence). The length of the CDR3 is 15 amino acids, counting both ends.

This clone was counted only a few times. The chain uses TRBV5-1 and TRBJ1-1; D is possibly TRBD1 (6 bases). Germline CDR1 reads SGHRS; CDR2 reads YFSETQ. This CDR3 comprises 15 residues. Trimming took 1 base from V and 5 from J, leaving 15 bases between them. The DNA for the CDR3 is TGCGCCAGCAGCTTGTCGGGACATTCTGGAACTGAAGCTTTCTTT. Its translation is CASSLSGHSGTEAFF.

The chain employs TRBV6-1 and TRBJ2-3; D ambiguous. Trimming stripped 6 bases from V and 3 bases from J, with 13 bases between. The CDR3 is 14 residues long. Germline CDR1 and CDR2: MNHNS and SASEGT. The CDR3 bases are TGTGCCAGCAGCCTCCGGGCCGGAACAGATACGCAGTATTTT. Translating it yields CASSLRAGTDTQYF.

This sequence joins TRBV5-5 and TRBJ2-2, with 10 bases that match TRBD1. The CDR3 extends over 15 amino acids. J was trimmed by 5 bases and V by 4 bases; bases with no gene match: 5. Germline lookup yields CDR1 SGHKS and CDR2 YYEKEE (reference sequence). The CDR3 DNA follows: TGTGCCAGCAGCATGACAGGGGGCGTGACCGGGGAGCTGTTTTTT. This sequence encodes CASSMTGGVTGELFF.

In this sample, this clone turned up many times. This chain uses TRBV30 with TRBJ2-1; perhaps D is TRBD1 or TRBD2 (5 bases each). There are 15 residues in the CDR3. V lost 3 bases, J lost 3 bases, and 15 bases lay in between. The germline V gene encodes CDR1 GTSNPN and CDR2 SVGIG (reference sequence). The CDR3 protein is CAWSVTGTLYNEQFF. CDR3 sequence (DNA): TGTGCCTGGAGCGTAACCGGGACCCTCTACAATGAGCAGTTCTTC.

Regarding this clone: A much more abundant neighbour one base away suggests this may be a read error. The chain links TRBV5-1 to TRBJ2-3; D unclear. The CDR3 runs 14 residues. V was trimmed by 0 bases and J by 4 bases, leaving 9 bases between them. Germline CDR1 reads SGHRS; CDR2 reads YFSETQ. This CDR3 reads CASSLACEADTQYF. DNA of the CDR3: TGCGCCAGCAGCTTGGCCTGTGAGGCAGATACGCAGTATTTT.

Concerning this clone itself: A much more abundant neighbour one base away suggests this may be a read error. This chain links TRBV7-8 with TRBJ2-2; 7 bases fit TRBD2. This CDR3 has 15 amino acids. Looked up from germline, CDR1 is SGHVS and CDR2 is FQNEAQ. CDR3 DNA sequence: TGTGCCAACAGCCCCCTGGGACTACTGGTAGGGGAGCTGTTTTTT. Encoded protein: CANSPLGLLVGELFF.

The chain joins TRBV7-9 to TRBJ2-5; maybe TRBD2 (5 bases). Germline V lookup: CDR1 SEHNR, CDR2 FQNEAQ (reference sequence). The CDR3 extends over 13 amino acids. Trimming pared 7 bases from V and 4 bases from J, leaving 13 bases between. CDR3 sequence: CASIEGPGETQYF. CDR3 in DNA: TGTGCCAGCATAGAGGGCCCGGGAGAGACCCAGTACTTC.

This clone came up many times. The CDR3 region has the DNA TGTGCCAGTAGCGACACGGCTGCAACTAATGAAAAACTGTTTTTT. Residues: CASSDTAATNEKLFF. The rearrangement joins TRBV19 to TRBJ1-4; D is undetermined. The CDR3 has 15 residues. V was pared by 6 bases and J by 0 bases, with 11 bases between. Germline-derived CDR1 and CDR2 are LNHDA and SQIVND (reference sequence).

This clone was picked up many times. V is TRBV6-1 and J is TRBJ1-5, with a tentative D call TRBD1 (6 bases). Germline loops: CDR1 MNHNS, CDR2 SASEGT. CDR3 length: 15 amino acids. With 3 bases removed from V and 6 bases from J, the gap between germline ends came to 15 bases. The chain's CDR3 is CASSDATGSGQPQHF. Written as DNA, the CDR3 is TGTGCCAGCAGTGACGCTACAGGGAGTGGTCAGCCCCAGCATTTT.

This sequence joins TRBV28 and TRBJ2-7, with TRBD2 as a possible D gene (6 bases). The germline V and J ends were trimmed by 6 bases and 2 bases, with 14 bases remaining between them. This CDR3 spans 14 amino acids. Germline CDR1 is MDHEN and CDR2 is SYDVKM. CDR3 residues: CASRPLSGAYEQYF. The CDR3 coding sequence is TGTGCCAGCAGACCGCTTTCGGGGGCCTACGAGCAGTACTTC.